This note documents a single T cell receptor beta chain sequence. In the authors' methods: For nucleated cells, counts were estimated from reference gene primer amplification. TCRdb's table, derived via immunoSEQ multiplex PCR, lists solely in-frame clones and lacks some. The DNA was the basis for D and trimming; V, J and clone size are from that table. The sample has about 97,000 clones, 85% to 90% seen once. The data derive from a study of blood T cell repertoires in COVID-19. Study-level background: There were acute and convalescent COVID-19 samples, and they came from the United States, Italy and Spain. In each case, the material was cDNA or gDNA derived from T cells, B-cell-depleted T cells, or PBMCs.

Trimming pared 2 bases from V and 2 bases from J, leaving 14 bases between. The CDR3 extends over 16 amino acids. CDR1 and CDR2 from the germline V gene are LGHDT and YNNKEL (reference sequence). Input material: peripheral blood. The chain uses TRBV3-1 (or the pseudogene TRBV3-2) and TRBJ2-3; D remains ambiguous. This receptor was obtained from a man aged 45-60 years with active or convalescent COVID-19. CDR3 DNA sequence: TGTGCCAGCAGCCAATTCGGTCAAAAGCTCACAGATACGCAGTATTTT. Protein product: CASSQFGQKLTDTQYF.